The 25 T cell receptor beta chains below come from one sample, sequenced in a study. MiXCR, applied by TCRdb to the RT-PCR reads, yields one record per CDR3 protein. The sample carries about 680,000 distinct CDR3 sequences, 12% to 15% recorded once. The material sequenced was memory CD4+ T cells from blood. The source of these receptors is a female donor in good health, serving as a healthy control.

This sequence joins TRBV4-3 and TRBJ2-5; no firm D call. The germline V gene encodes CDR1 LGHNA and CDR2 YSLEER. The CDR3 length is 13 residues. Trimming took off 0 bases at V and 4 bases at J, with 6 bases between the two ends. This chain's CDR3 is CASSQDGSETQYF. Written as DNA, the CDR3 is TGCGCCAGCAGCCAAGATGGGTCAGAGACCCAGTACTTC.

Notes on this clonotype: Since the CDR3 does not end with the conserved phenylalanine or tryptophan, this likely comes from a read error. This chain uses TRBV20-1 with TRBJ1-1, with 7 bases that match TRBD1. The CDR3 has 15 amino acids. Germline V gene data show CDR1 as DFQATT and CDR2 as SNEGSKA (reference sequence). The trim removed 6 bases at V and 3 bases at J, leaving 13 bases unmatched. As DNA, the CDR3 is TGCAGTGCCCGACAGGGATCGAGCAGGGACACTGAAGCTTTCCTT. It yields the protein CSARQGSSRDTEAFL.

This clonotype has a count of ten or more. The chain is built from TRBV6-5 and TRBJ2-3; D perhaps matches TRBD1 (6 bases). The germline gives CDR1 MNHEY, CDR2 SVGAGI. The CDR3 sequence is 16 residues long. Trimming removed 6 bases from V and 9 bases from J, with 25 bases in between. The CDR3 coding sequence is TGTGCCAGCAGGCCCCCTGGGACACCTAATTCGGGAACGCAGTATTTT. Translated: CASRPPGTPNSGTQYF.

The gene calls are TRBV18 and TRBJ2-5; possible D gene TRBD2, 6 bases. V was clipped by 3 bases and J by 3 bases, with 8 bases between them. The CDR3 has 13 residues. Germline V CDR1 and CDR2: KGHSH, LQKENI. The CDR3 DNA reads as TGTGCCAGCTCACCCTCGGGGGAAGAGACCCAGTACTTC. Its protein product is CASSPSGEETQYF.

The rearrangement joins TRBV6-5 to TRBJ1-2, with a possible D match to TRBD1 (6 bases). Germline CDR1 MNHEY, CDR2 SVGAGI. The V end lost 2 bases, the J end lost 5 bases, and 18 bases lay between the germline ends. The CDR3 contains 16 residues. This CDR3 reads CASSYRPGGSGYGYTF. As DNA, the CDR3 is TGTGCCAGCAGTTACCGGCCGGGGGGCAGCGGATATGGCTACACCTTC.

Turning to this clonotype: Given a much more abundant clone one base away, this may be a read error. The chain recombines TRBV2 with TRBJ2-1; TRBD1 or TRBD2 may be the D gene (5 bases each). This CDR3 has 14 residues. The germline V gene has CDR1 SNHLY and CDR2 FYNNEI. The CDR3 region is CASSVRGPYDEQFF. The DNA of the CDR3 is TGTGCCAGCAGTGTACGGGGCCCCTACGATGAGCAGTTCTTC.

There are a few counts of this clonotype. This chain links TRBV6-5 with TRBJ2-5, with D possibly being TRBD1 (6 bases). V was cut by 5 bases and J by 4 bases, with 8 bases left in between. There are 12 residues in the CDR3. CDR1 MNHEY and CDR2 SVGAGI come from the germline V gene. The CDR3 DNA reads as TGTGCCAGCAGTAACAGGGTAGAGACCCAGTACTTC. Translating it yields CASSNRVETQYF.

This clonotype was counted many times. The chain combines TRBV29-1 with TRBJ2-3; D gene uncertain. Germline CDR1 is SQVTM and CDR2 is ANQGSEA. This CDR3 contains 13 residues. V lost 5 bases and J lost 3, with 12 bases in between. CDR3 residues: CSVRPADTDTQYF. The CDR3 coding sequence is TGCAGCGTTCGTCCAGCCGATACAGATACGCAGTATTTT.

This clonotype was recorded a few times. This CDR3 reads CASSLVSARGYTF. The CDR3 DNA sequence: TGTGCCAGCAGCTTAGTTTCGGCGAGGGGCTACACCTTC. The rearrangement uses TRBV7-8 and TRBJ1-2; D not resolved. V was clipped by 1 base and J by 8 bases, with 11 bases between them. Germline CDR1 reads SGHVS; CDR2 reads FQNEAQ. CDR3 length: 13 residues.

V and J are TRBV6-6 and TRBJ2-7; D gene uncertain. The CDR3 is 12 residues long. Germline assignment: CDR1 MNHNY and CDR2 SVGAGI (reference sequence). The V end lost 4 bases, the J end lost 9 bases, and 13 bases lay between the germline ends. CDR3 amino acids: CASSSDLTTQYF. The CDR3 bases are TGTGCCAGCAGTTCCGATCTTACGACGCAGTACTTC.

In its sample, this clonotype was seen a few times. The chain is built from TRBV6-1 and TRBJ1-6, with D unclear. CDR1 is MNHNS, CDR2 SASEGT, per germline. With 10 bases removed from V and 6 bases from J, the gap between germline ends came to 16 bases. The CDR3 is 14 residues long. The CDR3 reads CATLAGVGNSPLHF. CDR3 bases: TGTGCCACCCTCGCGGGAGTTGGTAATTCACCCCTCCACTTT.

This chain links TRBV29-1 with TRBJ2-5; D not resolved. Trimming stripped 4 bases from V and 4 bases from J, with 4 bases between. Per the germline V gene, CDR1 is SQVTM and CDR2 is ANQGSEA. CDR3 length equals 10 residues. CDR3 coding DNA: TGCAGCGTTGTATCAGAGACCCAGTACTTC. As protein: CSVVSETQYF.

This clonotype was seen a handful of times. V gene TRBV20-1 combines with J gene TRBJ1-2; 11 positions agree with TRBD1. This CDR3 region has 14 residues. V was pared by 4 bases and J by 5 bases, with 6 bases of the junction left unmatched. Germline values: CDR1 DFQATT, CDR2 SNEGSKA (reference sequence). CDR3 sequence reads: CSAIGQGAYYGYTF. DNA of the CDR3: TGCAGTGCTATAGGACAGGGGGCTTATTATGGCTACACCTTC.

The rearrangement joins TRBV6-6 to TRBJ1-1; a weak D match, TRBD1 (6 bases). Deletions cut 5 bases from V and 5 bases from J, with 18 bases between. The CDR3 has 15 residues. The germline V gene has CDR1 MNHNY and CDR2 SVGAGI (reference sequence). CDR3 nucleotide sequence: TGTGCCAGCAGTCCCCCGGGGGGCGGGGTGACTGAAGCTTTCTTT. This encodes CASSPPGGGVTEAFF.

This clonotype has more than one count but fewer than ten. DNA for the CDR3: TGTGCCAGCAGCCTAGAACTAGCAGACGAGCAGTACTTC. This codes for CASSLELADEQYF. This rearrangement joins TRBV7-7 to TRBJ2-7; D possibly corresponds to TRBD2 (6 bases). Between the trimmed V and J ends, which lost 5 bases and 5 bases, there was a span of 13 bases. The V gene's germline CDR1 is SSHAT and CDR2 FNYEAQ (reference sequence). This CDR3 is built from 13 residues.

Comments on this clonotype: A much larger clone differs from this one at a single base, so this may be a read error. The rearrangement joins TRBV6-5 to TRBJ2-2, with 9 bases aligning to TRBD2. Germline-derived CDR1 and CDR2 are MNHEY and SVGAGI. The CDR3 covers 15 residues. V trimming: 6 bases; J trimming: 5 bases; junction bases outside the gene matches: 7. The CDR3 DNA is TGTGCCAGCAGATCGCGGGAGGGGCAGACCGGGGAGCTGTTTTTT. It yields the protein CASRSREGQTGELFF.

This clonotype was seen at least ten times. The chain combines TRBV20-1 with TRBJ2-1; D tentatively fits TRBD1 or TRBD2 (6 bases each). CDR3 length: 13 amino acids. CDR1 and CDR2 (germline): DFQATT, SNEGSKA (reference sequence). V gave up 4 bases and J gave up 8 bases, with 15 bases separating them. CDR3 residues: CSATGPGGYEQFF. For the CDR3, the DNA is TGCAGTGCTACCGGGCCCGGGGGCTATGAGCAGTTCTTC.

This CDR3 is CASRRRGQMNTEAFF. CDR3 bases: TGTGCCAGCAGACGCCGCGGACAGATGAACACTGAAGCTTTCTTT. The gene calls are TRBV6-2 or TRBV6-3 and TRBJ1-1; possibly TRBD1 for D (6 bases). V lost 6 bases to trimming and J lost 0 bases, with 14 bases between them. The CDR3 sequence is 15 residues long. CDR1 is MNHEY and CDR2 is SVGEGT in the germline V gene.

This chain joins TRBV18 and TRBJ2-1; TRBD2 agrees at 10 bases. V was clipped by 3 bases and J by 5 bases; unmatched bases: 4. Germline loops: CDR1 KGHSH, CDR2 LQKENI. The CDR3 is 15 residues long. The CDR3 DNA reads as TGTGCCAGCTCACCTCAAAGCGGGAGGGACAATGAGCAGTTCTTC. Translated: CASSPQSGRDNEQFF.

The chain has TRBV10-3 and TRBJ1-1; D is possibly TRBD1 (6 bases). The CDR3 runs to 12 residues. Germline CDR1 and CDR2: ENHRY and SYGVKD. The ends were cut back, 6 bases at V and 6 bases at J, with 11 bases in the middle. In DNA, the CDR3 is TGTGCCATCAGACAGGGAGGGGCTGAAGCTTTCTTT. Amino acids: CAIRQGGAEAFF.

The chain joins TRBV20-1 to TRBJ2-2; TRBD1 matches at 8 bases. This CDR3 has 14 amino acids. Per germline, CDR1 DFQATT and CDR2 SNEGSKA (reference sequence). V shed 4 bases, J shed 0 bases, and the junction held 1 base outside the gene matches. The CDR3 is CSATGGANTGELFF. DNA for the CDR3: TGCAGTGCTACAGGGGGCGCGAACACCGGGGAGCTGTTTTTT.

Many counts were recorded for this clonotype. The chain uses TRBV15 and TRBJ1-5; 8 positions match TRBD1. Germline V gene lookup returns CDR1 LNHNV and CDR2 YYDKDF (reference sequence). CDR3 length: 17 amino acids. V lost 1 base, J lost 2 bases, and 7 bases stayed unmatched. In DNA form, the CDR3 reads TGTGCCACCAGCAGAGCTGCGGACAGGGCGGGCAATCAGCCCCAGCATTTT. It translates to CATSRAADRAGNQPQHF.

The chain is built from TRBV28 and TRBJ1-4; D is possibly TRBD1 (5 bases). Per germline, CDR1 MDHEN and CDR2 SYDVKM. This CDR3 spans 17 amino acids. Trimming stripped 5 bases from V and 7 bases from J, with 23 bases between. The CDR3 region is CASSEGPGREDGEKLFF. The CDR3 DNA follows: TGTGCCAGCAGTGAGGGACCCGGGCGCGAAGACGGTGAAAAACTGTTTTTT.

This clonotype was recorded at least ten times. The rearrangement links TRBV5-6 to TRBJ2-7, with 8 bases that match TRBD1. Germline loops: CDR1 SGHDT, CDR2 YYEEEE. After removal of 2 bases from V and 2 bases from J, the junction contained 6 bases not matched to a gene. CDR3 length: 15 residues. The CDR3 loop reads CASSFRRTGPYEQYF. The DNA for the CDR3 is TGTGCCAGCAGCTTCCGGCGGACAGGGCCCTACGAGCAGTACTTC. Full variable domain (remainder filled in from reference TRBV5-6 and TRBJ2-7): DAGVTQSPTHLIKTRGQQVTLRCSPKSGHDTVSWYQQALGQGPQFIFQYYEEEERQRGNFPDRFSGHQFPNYSSELNVNALLLGDSALYLCASSFRRTGPYEQYFGPGTRLTVT.

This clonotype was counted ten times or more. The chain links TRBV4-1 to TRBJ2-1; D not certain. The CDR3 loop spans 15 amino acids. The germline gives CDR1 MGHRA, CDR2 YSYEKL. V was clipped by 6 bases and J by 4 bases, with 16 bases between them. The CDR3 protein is CASSRTLIVYNEQFF. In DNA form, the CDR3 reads TGCGCCAGCAGTCGGACCCTTATAGTATACAATGAGCAGTTCTTC.